Below, 28 T cell receptor beta chains from the same sample are listed, as sequenced in a study of cytomegalovirus exposure and HLA in healthy donors. This PCR relied on a set of 60 Vbeta primers and 13 Jbeta primers. Using immunoSEQ multiplex PCR, the repertoire was profiled, and TCRdb retains in-frame clones only, with some absent. This sample's table has about 43,000 clones. The sample taken for sequencing was PBMCs. These receptors were taken from a woman aged 25 to 45 in good health and CMV-seronegative.

The chain employs TRBV4-3 and TRBJ1-1, with TRBD1 identical over 7 bases. CDR1 is LGHNA and CDR2 is YSLEER in the germline V gene. V shed 0 bases and J 9 bases; nucleotides not matched to a gene: 7. CDR3 length equals 14 residues. The CDR3 DNA follows: TGCGCCAGCAGCCAAGATGGTGGCAGGGGGAAAGCTTTCTTT. Amino acids: CASSQDGGRGKAFF.

The gene calls are TRBV6-5 and TRBJ2-5, with D perhaps matching TRBD1 (5 bases). Looked up from germline, CDR1 is MNHEY and CDR2 is SVGAGI. This CDR3 contains 14 residues. V lost 7 bases, J lost 5 bases, and 17 bases lay in between. CDR3 amino acids: CASTRAGPGETQYF. In DNA, the CDR3 is TGTGCCAGCACCCGTGCAGGTCCAGGGGAGACCCAGTACTTC.

The CDR3 nucleotides read TGTGCCAGCAGTGTTAAGCCCGGTAGCAATCAGCCCCAGCATTTT. It is translated as CASSVKPGSNQPQHF. This chain links TRBV6-1 with TRBJ1-5; unclear D gene. Deletions cut 4 bases from V and 0 bases from J, with 10 bases between. Germline assignment: CDR1 MNHNS and CDR2 SASEGT. The CDR3 spans 15 residues.

The chain links TRBV7-9 to TRBJ2-7; possible D gene TRBD2, 5 bases. CDR1 is SEHNR and CDR2 is FQNEAQ in the germline V gene (reference sequence). The CDR3 length is 14 residues. V lost 1 base to trimming and J lost 2 bases, with 9 bases between them. The CDR3 is CASSLGSGTYEQYF. DNA of the CDR3: TGTGCCAGCAGCTTAGGGAGCGGCACCTACGAGCAGTACTTC. The full variable domain, in which reference TRBV7-9 and TRBJ2-7 provide the parts outside the CDR3, is DTGVSQNPRHKITKRGQNVTFRCDPISEHNRLYWYRQTLGQGPEFLTYFQNEAQLEKSRLLSDRFSAERPKGSFSTLEIQRTEQGDSAMYLCASSLGSGTYEQYFGPGTRLTVT.

The rearrangement uses TRBV5-1 and TRBJ2-2, with D possibly TRBD1 on 6 matching bases. Germline CDR1 reads SGHRS; CDR2 reads YFSETQ. This CDR3 has 14 residues. Trimming pared 0 bases from V and 7 bases from J, leaving 10 bases between. The CDR3 here is CASSLDRENGELFF. The DNA for the CDR3 is TGCGCCAGCAGCTTGGACAGGGAAAACGGGGAGCTGTTTTTT.

The V call is TRBV7-9, the J call TRBJ1-2, with 10 positions matching TRBD1. V lost 11 bases, J lost 4 bases, and 7 bases stayed unmatched. The CDR3 runs 13 residues. Germline-derived CDR1 and CDR2 are SEHNR and FQNEAQ (reference sequence). This CDR3 reads CAGTGTGAYGYTF. The CDR3 nucleotides read TGTGCCGGAACCGGGACAGGGGCCTATGGCTACACCTTC.

V gene TRBV13 combines with J gene TRBJ2-7; a possible D gene is TRBD2 (6 bases). Looked up from germline, CDR1 is PRHDT and CDR2 is FYEKMQ (reference sequence). The CDR3 contains 14 residues. V was clipped by 5 bases and J by 2 bases, with 13 bases between them. The CDR3 DNA reads as TGTGCCAGCAGCCTAGCGTCCAGTACCTACGAGCAGTACTTC. Translation: CASSLASSTYEQYF.

This chain connects TRBV29-1 to TRBJ2-7, with D tentatively TRBD1 (5 bases). This CDR3 has 12 amino acids. V lost 6 bases to trimming and J lost 5 bases, with 14 bases between them. Germline assignment: CDR1 SQVTM and CDR2 ANQGSEA. The CDR3 coding sequence is TGCAGCGTCCTGACAACAGGTCACGAGCAGTACTTC. Protein product: CSVLTTGHEQYF.

This chain uses TRBV4-1 with TRBJ1-4; possible D gene TRBD1, 6 bases. V was shortened by 0 bases and J by 8 bases, with 13 bases between the two germline ends. The CDR3 loop spans 15 amino acids. CDR1 is MGHRA and CDR2 is YSYEKL in the germline V gene. CDR3 loop: CASSQDTQGNEKLFF. In DNA form, the CDR3 reads TGCGCCAGCAGCCAAGATACACAGGGTAACGAAAAACTGTTTTTT.

The chain carries TRBV4-1 and TRBJ2-7; TRBD2 agrees at 16 bases. CDR1 and CDR2 from the germline V gene are MGHRA and YSYEKL. After removal of 0 bases from V and 1 base from J, the junction contained 6 bases not matched to a gene. This CDR3 has 19 amino acids. The CDR3 reads CASSQEPGLAGGPSYEQYF. For the CDR3, the DNA is TGCGCCAGCAGCCAAGAACCGGGACTAGCGGGAGGGCCGTCCTACGAGCAGTACTTC.

CDR3 sequence (DNA): TGTGCCAGCAGCGGGGGGGGACAGGGTCACACAGATACGCAGTATTTT. It codes for CASSGGGQGHTDTQYF. The chain couples TRBV9 to TRBJ2-3; TRBD1 aligns across 9 bases. This CDR3 has 16 amino acids. V shed 3 bases and J 2 bases; nucleotides not matched to a gene: 7. CDR1 and CDR2 from the germline V gene are SGDLS and YYNGEE.

The chain has TRBV5-1 and TRBJ1-1; 7 bases are shared with TRBD1. V lost 2 bases and J lost 4; bases outside the gene matches: 5. CDR3 length equals 14 residues. CDR1 is SGHRS and CDR2 is YFSETQ in the germline V gene. CDR3 nucleotides: TGCGCCAGCAGCTTTTCAGGGGGATCCACTGAAGCTTTCTTT. It encodes CASSFSGGSTEAFF.

V usage is TRBV6-5 and J usage is TRBJ2-7, with a possible D match to TRBD1 (6 bases). V lost 2 bases and J 0 bases, leaving 11 bases between the germline ends. Per the germline V gene, CDR1 is MNHEY and CDR2 is SVGAGI. The CDR3 contains 15 residues. CDR3 amino acids: CASSYRQGISYEQYF. CDR3 nucleotide sequence: TGTGCCAGCAGTTACCGGCAGGGGATCTCCTACGAGCAGTACTTC.

The chain recombines TRBV7-9 with TRBJ2-1; D is possibly TRBD2 (6 bases). Deletions cut 1 base from V and 3 bases from J, with 13 bases between. Germline-derived CDR1 and CDR2 are SEHNR and FQNEAQ (reference sequence). The CDR3 has 16 residues. The CDR3 nucleotides read TGTGCCAGCAGCTTAGAAGGCCTAGCGCTCTACAATGAGCAGTTCTTC. Translation gives CASSLEGLALYNEQFF.

The J gene is TRBJ2-2, the V gene TRBV7-6; 7 bases line up with TRBD1. The CDR3 extends over 15 amino acids. With V trimmed by 8 bases and J by 1 base, 7 bases remained unmatched. Germline loops: CDR1 SGHVS, CDR2 FNYEAQ. The CDR3 region is CASSPWTGNTGELFF. The CDR3 DNA reads TGTGCCAGCTCGCCATGGACAGGGAACACCGGGGAGCTGTTTTTT.

This rearrangement joins TRBV2 to TRBJ2-5; 10 bases are a match to TRBD2. Germline-derived CDR1 and CDR2 are SNHLY and FYNNEI. This CDR3 is 15 amino acids long. Losses at the gene ends were 5 bases for V and 1 base for J; bases not matched to a gene: 4. CDR3 amino acids: CASSPRTSGQETQYF. The CDR3 coding sequence is TGTGCCAGCAGTCCTCGGACTAGCGGCCAAGAGACCCAGTACTTC.

The gene calls are TRBV4-1 and TRBJ2-5, with 9 bases aligning to TRBD2. V lost 2 bases, J lost 4 bases, and 8 bases stayed unmatched. Germline assignment: CDR1 MGHRA and CDR2 YSYEKL. This CDR3 comprises 16 residues. The CDR3 sequence is CASSQSMGLARETQYF. CDR3 DNA sequence: TGCGCCAGCAGCCAAAGCATGGGACTAGCACGAGAGACCCAGTACTTC.

The chain combines TRBV29-1 with TRBJ2-5, with D possibly matching TRBD2 (5 bases). The V end lost 2 bases, the J end lost 4 bases, and 17 bases lay between the germline ends. This CDR3 region has 15 residues. Germline CDR1 SQVTM, CDR2 ANQGSEA. CDR3: CSVERRFLQVETQYF. In DNA form, the CDR3 reads TGCAGCGTTGAAAGGAGGTTTCTCCAGGTAGAGACCCAGTACTTC.

The rearrangement joins TRBV2 to TRBJ2-1; TRBD2 matches 9 bases. In germline, CDR1 is SNHLY, CDR2 FYNNEI. J gave up 4 bases and V 5 bases, and 12 bases lay outside the gene matches. The CDR3 is 17 amino acids. The CDR3 sequence: CASSPEGAGGGYNEQFF. The CDR3 bases are TGTGCCAGCAGTCCAGAGGGAGCGGGAGGAGGTTACAATGAGCAGTTCTTC.

The genes are TRBV6-1 and TRBJ2-5, with D possibly TRBD2 on 5 matching bases. The CDR3 has 13 amino acids. Trimming cost V 4 bases and J 2 bases, with 8 bases left between them. Germline loops: CDR1 MNHNS, CDR2 SASEGT. In nucleotides, the CDR3 is TGTGCCAGCAGTGTAACTAGTCAAGAGACCCAGTACTTC. Protein sequence: CASSVTSQETQYF.

The rearrangement links TRBV19 to TRBJ2-3; D not resolved. V was pared by 5 bases and J by 0 bases, with 12 bases between. The germline CDR1 and CDR2 sequences are LNHDA and SQIVND (reference sequence). The CDR3 has 15 amino acids. The DNA for the CDR3 is TGTGCCAGTAGTCTGGTCAGTTCTAGCACAGATACGCAGTATTTT. Its protein is CASSLVSSSTDTQYF.

The chain combines TRBV5-1 with TRBJ2-1; 7 nucleotides line up with TRBD2. After removal of 0 bases from V and 7 bases from J, the junction contained 13 bases not matched to a gene. Germline assignment: CDR1 SGHRS and CDR2 YFSETQ. CDR3 length: 17 amino acids. The DNA for the CDR3 is TGCGCCAGCAGCTTGGGGAAACTAGCGTGGGGGGGGAATGAGCAGTTCTTC. This translates into CASSLGKLAWGGNEQFF.

V and J are TRBV5-8 and TRBJ1-2, with 7 bases identical to TRBD1. The V gene end was trimmed by 8 bases and the J gene end by 1 base; junction bases not matched to a gene: 5. The CDR3 covers 13 residues. Germline CDR1 is SGHTS and CDR2 is YDEGEE. This CDR3 reads CASRGRDNYGYTF. The CDR3 DNA follows: TGTGCCAGTAGGGGGCGCGATAACTATGGCTACACCTTC.

The V gene is TRBV27, the J gene TRBJ2-3, with D maybe TRBD2 (6 bases). Trimming took 2 bases from V and 3 from J, leaving 15 bases between them. In germline, CDR1 is MNHEY, CDR2 SMNVEV (reference sequence). CDR3 length: 16 residues. CDR3: CASSLSIQEGTDTQYF. The CDR3 region has the DNA TGTGCCAGCAGTTTAAGTATACAGGAGGGTACAGATACGCAGTATTTT.

DNA for the CDR3: TGTGCCAGCAGTTTAAGTTCTAGCGGGAGCTACGAGCAGTACTTC. This translates into CASSLSSSGSYEQYF. The J gene is TRBJ2-7, the V gene TRBV28; 10 bases line up with TRBD2. The J segment lost 3 bases and the V segment lost 2 bases, leaving 4 bases of the junction unmatched. Germline assignment: CDR1 MDHEN and CDR2 SYDVKM. CDR3 length equals 15 residues.

The chain has TRBV10-1 and TRBJ2-2; D gene uncertain. This CDR3 has 12 residues. Germline-derived CDR1 and CDR2 are WNHNN and SYGVQD (reference sequence). Trimming cost V 8 bases and J 3 bases, with 7 bases left between them. Written as DNA, the CDR3 is TGCGCCAGCCGTCGGGACACCGGGGAGCTGTTTTTT. Translated, it gives CASRRDTGELFF.

The chain joins TRBV6-6 to TRBJ2-1, with a possible D match to TRBD2 (6 bases). The V gene's germline CDR1 is MNHNY and CDR2 SVGAGI (reference sequence). This CDR3 region has 15 residues. Trimming cost V 4 bases and J 5 bases, with 15 bases left between them. CDR3 region: CASSFSSGADNEQFF. In DNA, the CDR3 is TGTGCCAGCAGTTTCAGTAGCGGAGCTGACAATGAGCAGTTCTTC.

The genes are TRBV14 and TRBJ1-2; perhaps TRBD1 as D (5 bases). The germline CDR1 and CDR2 sequences are SGHDN and FVKESK. This CDR3 is built from 13 residues. Between the trimmed V and J ends, which lost 6 bases and 2 bases, there was a span of 10 bases. In DNA form, the CDR3 reads TGTGCCAGCAGTTCCCAGGGAAACTATGGCTACACCTTC. This sequence encodes CASSSQGNYGYTF.